The 25 T cell receptor beta chains below were found in one sample sequenced in a study of early T cells in non-severe SARS-CoV-2 infection. TCRdb reprocessed the 5' RACE reads via MiXCR and lists one record per CDR3 protein. This sample yields about 56,000 distinct CDR3 sequences, of which over 9.5% are seen a single time; 5.5% to 7% belongs to the top ten. The specimen sequenced was whole blood. The receptors shown here come from an adult who was a healthcare worker with PCR-confirmed SARS-CoV-2 infection or an uninfected control (not recorded which).

CDR3 sequence (DNA): TGTGCCAGCAGCCAAGTCCCCGGCGGCGGCTACACCTTC. Its translation is CASSQVPGGGYTF. This chain uses TRBV3-1 with TRBJ1-2; the D is unclear. This CDR3 contains 13 residues. The V gene lost 1 base and the J gene lost 8 bases, with 11 bases spanning the gap. Per germline, CDR1 LGHDT and CDR2 YNNKEL (reference sequence). Together with reference TRBV3-1 and TRBJ1-2, the CDR3 gives the full variable domain: DTAVSQTPKYLVTQMGNDKSIKCEQNLGHDTMYWYKQDSKKFLKIMFSYNNKELIINETVPNRFSPKSPDKAHLNLHINSLELGDSAVYFCASSQVPGGGYTFGSGTRLTVV.

This clonotype was observed at least ten times. This rearrangement joins TRBV20-1 to TRBJ2-1; the match to TRBD2 covers 8 bases. This CDR3 region has 16 residues. The germline gives CDR1 DFQATT, CDR2 SNEGSKA (reference sequence). J lost 8 bases, V lost 0 bases, and 12 bases had no gene match. The CDR3 nucleotides read TGCAGTGCTAGAGATTTCGGAGCGGGAGTACGACATGAGCAGTTCTTC. Translation: CSARDFGAGVRHEQFF.

This clonotype is medium-sized in the sample. V is TRBV2 and J is TRBJ1-6, with TRBD1 matching over 10 bases. This CDR3 spans 15 amino acids. CDR1 and CDR2 from the germline V gene are SNHLY and FYNNEI. V shed 6 bases and J 6 bases; nucleotides not matched to a gene: 5. CDR3 region: CASRSGTGVNSPLHF. The DNA for the CDR3 is TGTGCCAGCAGGTCCGGGACAGGGGTTAATTCACCCCTCCACTTT.

Only a few counts were recorded for this clonotype. The chain employs TRBV20-1 and TRBJ2-1; 8 positions agree with TRBD2. Trimming cost V 2 bases and J 7 bases; bases outside gene matches: 10. The CDR3 loop spans 15 amino acids. Per germline, CDR1 DFQATT and CDR2 SNEGSKA (reference sequence). CDR3 residues: CSARFPSGSRNEQFF. The CDR3 nucleotides read TGCAGTGCTAGATTCCCCAGCGGGAGTCGTAATGAGCAGTTCTTC.

This clonotype has a handful of counts. The chain is built from TRBV10-3 and TRBJ2-3; 7 nucleotides align to TRBD1. V lost 2 bases and J lost 6; bases outside the gene matches: 8. The CDR3 is 15 amino acids. CDR1 and CDR2 (germline): ENHRY, SYGVKD. The CDR3 DNA is TGTGCCATCAGTGAGGCAGGGGGTTTCGGGGATACGCAGTATTTT. This encodes CAISEAGGFGDTQYF.

The V call is TRBV10-3, the J call TRBJ2-1; D not certain. V was cut by 4 bases and J by 8 bases, with 12 bases left in between. This CDR3 comprises 13 residues. Germline CDR1 and CDR2: ENHRY and SYGVKD. The CDR3 DNA sequence: TGTGCCATCAGTGCGAATAGCCCCGATGAGCAGTTCTTC. As protein: CAISANSPDEQFF.

This clonotype was seen a handful of times. The chain links TRBV7-3 to TRBJ2-1, with 7 bases lining up with TRBD2. This CDR3 contains 14 residues. Trimming took 0 bases from V and 10 from J; bases not matched to a gene: 6. Germline V gene sequence: CDR1 SGHTA, CDR2 FQGTGA. Here the CDR3 DNA reads TGTGCCAGCAGCTTAACGGGGAGGGCCACAGAGCAGTTCTTC. Translated: CASSLTGRATEQFF.

This clonotype was observed at least ten times. The chain recombines TRBV7-9 with TRBJ1-2, with D tentatively TRBD1 (6 bases). This CDR3 has 14 residues. Looked up from germline, CDR1 is SEHNR and CDR2 is FQNEAQ (reference sequence). The V end was cut by 4 bases, the J end by 4 bases, with 13 bases between. The CDR3 loop is CASSYSTGSYGYTF. DNA for the CDR3: TGTGCCAGCAGCTATTCTACAGGGTCCTATGGCTACACCTTC. Full variable domain (outside the CDR3, taken from reference TRBV7-9 and TRBJ1-2): DTGVSQNPRHKITKRGQNVTFRCDPISEHNRLYWYRQTLGQGPEFLTYFQNEAQLEKSRLLSDRFSAERPKGSFSTLEIQRTEQGDSAMYLCASSYSTGSYGYTFGSGTRLTVV.

This clonotype has a handful of counts. The chain links TRBV11-2 to TRBJ2-7; D unclear. Germline V lookup: CDR1 SGHAT, CDR2 FQNNGV. The CDR3 extends over 15 amino acids. With 1 base removed from V and 0 bases from J, the gap between germline ends came to 10 bases. The CDR3 region is CASSLASSFSYEQYF. The CDR3 DNA is TGTGCCAGCAGCTTAGCGTCCAGTTTCTCCTACGAGCAGTACTTC.

This clonotype was observed many times. CDR3 nucleotide sequence: TGTGCCAGCAGTGACCCTGAAGACCTTAATAGGGATACGCAGTATTTT. Its protein product is CASSDPEDLNRDTQYF. J is TRBJ2-3 and V is TRBV7-9; D ambiguous. V gave up 6 bases and J gave up 6 bases, with 22 bases separating them. Germline CDR1 is SEHNR and CDR2 is FQNEAQ (reference sequence). This CDR3 comprises 16 residues.

This clonotype was recorded at least ten times. This sequence joins TRBV5-1 and TRBJ2-7; TRBD2 might be the D (6 bases). Trimming took 7 bases from V and 5 from J, leaving 16 bases between them. The CDR3 loop spans 13 amino acids. Germline loops: CDR1 SGHRS, CDR2 YFSETQ. CDR3 region: CASQRAGINEQYF. The CDR3 coding sequence is TGCGCCAGCCAGCGGGCAGGGATCAACGAGCAGTACTTC.

The chain employs TRBV6-2 or TRBV6-3 and TRBJ1-1, with 9 bases that match TRBD1. Germline CDR1 and CDR2: MNHEY and SVGEGT. V lost 7 bases to trimming and J lost 4 bases; unmatched junction nucleotides: 13. The CDR3 is 16 residues long. The CDR3 reads CASTRSGTGQVTEAFF. The CDR3 coding sequence is TGTGCCAGCACCAGGTCTGGGACAGGGCAAGTCACTGAAGCTTTCTTT.

Many counts were recorded for this clonotype. The chain links TRBV5-5 to TRBJ2-3; TRBD2 might be the D (6 bases). CDR1 SGHKS and CDR2 YYEKEE come from the germline V gene (reference sequence). The CDR3 runs 13 residues. The CDR3 DNA reads as TGTTCTATGGGCGGGAAAAGCACAGATACGCAGTATTTT. Protein product: CSMGGKSTDTQYF. The full variable domain, with the rest looked up from reference TRBV5-5 and TRBJ2-3, is DAGVTQSPTHLIKTRGQQVTLRCSPISGHKSVSWYQQVLGQGPQFIFQYYEKEERGRGNFPDRFSARQFPNYSSELNVNALLLGDSALYLCSMGGKSTDTQYFGPGTRLTVL.

This clonotype was observed a few times. The CDR3 DNA sequence: TGTGCCAGCTGGGCAGGAGAGATCTATGGCTACACCTTC. This codes for CASWAGEIYGYTF. The chain uses TRBV3-1 and TRBJ1-2; no clear D. The V end was cut by 8 bases, the J end by 4 bases, with 14 bases between. The CDR3 runs 13 residues. CDR1 LGHDT and CDR2 YNNKEL come from the germline V gene (reference sequence).

This clonotype was detected many times. At one boundary the junction diverges from the germline segment, which might be a read error. The chain recombines TRBV4-2 with TRBJ2-4; TRBD2 matches at 7 bases. Germline values: CDR1 LGHNA, CDR2 YNFKEQ. CDR3 length: 20 residues. CDR3 protein: CANSQDRASGTRLAKNIQYF. The CDR3 region has the DNA TGTGCCAACAGCCAAGATCGGGCTAGCGGAACCAGACTAGCCAAAAACATTCAGTACTTC.

The V call is TRBV9, the J call TRBJ1-3; possible D gene TRBD1, 6 bases. The CDR3 has 18 amino acids. Trimming took off 4 bases at V and 2 bases at J, with 22 bases between the two ends. The germline V gene encodes CDR1 SGDLS and CDR2 YYNGEE. In DNA, the CDR3 is TGTGCCAGCAGCCCAACGGTCAACTTACAGGGTACTGGAAACACCATATATTTT. Protein sequence: CASSPTVNLQGTGNTIYF. Together with reference TRBV9 and TRBJ1-3, the CDR3 gives the full variable domain: DSGVTQTPKHLITATGQRVTLRCSPRSGDLSVYWYQQSLDQGLQFLIQYYNGEERAKGNILERFSAQQFPDLHSELNLSSLELGDSALYFCASSPTVNLQGTGNTIYFGEGSWLTVV.

This clonotype was picked up many times. The J gene is TRBJ1-1, the V gene TRBV12-3 or TRBV12-4; possible D gene TRBD1, 5 bases. The CDR3 consists of 13 residues. V lost 3 bases, J lost 2 bases, and 7 bases lay in between. CDR3 nucleotides: TGTGCCAGCAGTTTTGGGGGAAACACTGAAGCTTTCTTT. Amino acid sequence: CASSFGGNTEAFF.

This clonotype appeared a few times. The V call is TRBV29-1, the J call TRBJ2-5; either TRBD1 or TRBD2 may fit D (5 bases each). The CDR3 contains 14 residues. V lost 6 bases and J 6 bases, leaving 20 bases between the germline ends. Germline values: CDR1 SQVTM, CDR2 ANQGSEA. CDR3 loop: CSVPVGTYLQTQYF. As DNA, the CDR3 is TGCAGCGTCCCCGTCGGGACGTACCTTCAGACCCAGTACTTC.

This clonotype was counted ten times or more. V gene TRBV3-1 combines with J gene TRBJ2-7; D remains unclear. V lost 1 base and J lost 10, with 11 bases in between. Germline V lookup: CDR1 LGHDT, CDR2 YNNKEL (reference sequence). This CDR3 contains 12 residues. Here the CDR3 reads CASSQGSRLQYF. DNA of the CDR3: TGTGCCAGCAGCCAAGGATCGCGCCTCCAGTACTTC.

This clonotype was seen a handful of times. This sequence joins TRBV25-1 and TRBJ2-7; 8 bases line up with TRBD2. Germline loops: CDR1 MGHDK, CDR2 SYGVNS. The trim removed 2 bases at V and 0 bases at J, leaving 6 bases unmatched. The CDR3 is made up of 16 amino acids. CDR3 bases: TGTGCCAGCAGTGAAACGCGGGGGGCCCACTCCTACGAGCAGTACTTC. Translation: CASSETRGAHSYEQYF.

This clonotype was recorded at least ten times. V is TRBV10-3 and J is TRBJ2-3; D might be TRBD1 (6 bases). Deletions cut 6 bases from V and 7 bases from J, with 8 bases between. The CDR3 extends over 11 amino acids. CDR1 and CDR2 from the germline V gene are ENHRY and SYGVKD. CDR3 nucleotide sequence: TGTGCCATCAGACAGGGACATACGCAGTATTTT. Protein sequence: CAIRQGHTQYF.

This clonotype was counted ten times or more. V and J are TRBV7-2 and TRBJ2-5, with 11 bases aligning to TRBD2. Germline trimming cut 2 bases from V and 3 bases from J; bases unmatched to any gene: 2. This CDR3 contains 15 residues. The germline CDR1 and CDR2 sequences are SGHTA and FQGNSA. CDR3 nucleotide sequence: TGTGCCAGCAGCTTATGGGGACTAGCGGAAGAGACCCAGTACTTC. This sequence encodes CASSLWGLAEETQYF.

This clonotype was picked up many times. The rearrangement joins TRBV24-1 to TRBJ2-1; no clear D gene. V shed 0 bases and J shed 7 bases, with 0 bases lying between them. Germline-derived CDR1 and CDR2 are KGHDR and SFDVKD. CDR3 length: 11 residues. The CDR3 bases are TGTGCCACCAGTGATTTGAATGAGCAGTTCTTC. Protein sequence: CATSDLNEQFF.

A few counts support this clonotype. J is TRBJ2-1 and V is TRBV2, with D uncertain. Germline CDR1 SNHLY, CDR2 FYNNEI. The CDR3 runs to 10 residues. V dropped 11 bases and J dropped 7 bases, with 9 bases sitting between them. The CDR3: CALRLNEQFF. CDR3 bases: TGTGCCCTCCGTTTAAATGAGCAGTTCTTC.

A single count supports this clonotype. The gene calls are TRBV15 and TRBJ2-7; D unclear. CDR3 length: 12 amino acids. CDR1 and CDR2 (germline): LNHNV, YYDKDF (reference sequence). V was trimmed by 0 bases and J by 2 bases, leaving 2 bases between them. Here the CDR3 reads CATSRDAYEQYF. In DNA form, the CDR3 reads TGTGCCACCAGCAGAGATGCCTACGAGCAGTACTTC.